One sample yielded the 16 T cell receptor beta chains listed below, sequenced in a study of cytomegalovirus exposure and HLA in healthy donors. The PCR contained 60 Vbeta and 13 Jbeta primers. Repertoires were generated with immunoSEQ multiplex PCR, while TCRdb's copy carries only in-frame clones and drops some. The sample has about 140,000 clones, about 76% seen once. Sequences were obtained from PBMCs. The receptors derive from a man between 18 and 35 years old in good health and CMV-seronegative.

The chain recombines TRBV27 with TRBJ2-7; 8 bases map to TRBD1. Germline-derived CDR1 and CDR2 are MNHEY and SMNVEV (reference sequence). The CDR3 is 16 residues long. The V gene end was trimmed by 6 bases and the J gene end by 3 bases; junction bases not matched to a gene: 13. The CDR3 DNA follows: TGTGCCAGCAGCTCCCACGTATCGGACAGGGTCTACGAGCAGTACTTC. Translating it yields CASSSHVSDRVYEQYF.

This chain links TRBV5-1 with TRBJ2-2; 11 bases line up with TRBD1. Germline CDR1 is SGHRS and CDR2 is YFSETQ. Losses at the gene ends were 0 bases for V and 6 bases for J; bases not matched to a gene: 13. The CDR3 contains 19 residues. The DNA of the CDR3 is TGCGCCAGCAGCTTGGATGCGGACAGGGGGCGCAGAGTTCCCGGGGAGCTGTTTTTT. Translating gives CASSLDADRGRRVPGELFF. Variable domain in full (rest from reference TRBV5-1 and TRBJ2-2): KAGVTQTPRYLIKTRGQQVTLSCSPISGHRSVSWYQQTPGQGLQFLFEYFSETQRNKGNFPGRFSGRQFSNSRSEMNVSTLELGDSALYLCASSLDADRGRRVPGELFFGEGSRLTVL.

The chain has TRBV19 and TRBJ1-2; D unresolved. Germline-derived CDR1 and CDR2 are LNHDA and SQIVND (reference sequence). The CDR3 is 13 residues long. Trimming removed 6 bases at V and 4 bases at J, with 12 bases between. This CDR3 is CASRTTQIYGYTF. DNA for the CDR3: TGTGCCAGTAGGACAACGCAGATCTATGGCTACACCTTC.

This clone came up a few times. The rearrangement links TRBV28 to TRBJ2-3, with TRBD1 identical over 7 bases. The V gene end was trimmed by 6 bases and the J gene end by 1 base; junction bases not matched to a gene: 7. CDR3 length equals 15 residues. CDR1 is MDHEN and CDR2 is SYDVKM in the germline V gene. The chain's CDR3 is CASSLGTAGTDTQYF. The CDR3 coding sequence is TGTGCCAGCAGCCTCGGGACAGCAGGCACAGATACGCAGTATTTT.

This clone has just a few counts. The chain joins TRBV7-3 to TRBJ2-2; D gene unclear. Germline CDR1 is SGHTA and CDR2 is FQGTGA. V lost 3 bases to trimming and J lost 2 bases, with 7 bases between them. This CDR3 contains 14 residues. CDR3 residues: CASSFRSNTGELFF. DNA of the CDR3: TGTGCCAGCAGCTTCAGGTCTAACACCGGGGAGCTGTTTTTT.

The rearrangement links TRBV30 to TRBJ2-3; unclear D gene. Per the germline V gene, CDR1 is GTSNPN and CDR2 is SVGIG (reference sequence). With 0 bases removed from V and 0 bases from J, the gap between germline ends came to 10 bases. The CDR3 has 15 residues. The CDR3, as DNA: TGTGCCTGGAGTGTACCGGGTGTTAGCACAGATACGCAGTATTTT. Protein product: CAWSVPGVSTDTQYF.

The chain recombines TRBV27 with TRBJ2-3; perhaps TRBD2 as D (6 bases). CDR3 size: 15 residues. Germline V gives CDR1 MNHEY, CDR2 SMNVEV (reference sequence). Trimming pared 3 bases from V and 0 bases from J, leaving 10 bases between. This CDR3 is CASSFSGVSTDTQYF. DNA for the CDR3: TGTGCCAGCAGTTTTAGCGGAGTAAGCACAGATACGCAGTATTTT.

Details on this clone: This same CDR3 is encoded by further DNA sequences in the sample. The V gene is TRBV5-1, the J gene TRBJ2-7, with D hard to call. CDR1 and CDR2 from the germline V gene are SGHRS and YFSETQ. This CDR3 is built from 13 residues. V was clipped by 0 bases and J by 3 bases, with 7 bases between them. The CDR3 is CASSLGQVYEQYF. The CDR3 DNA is TGCGCCAGCAGCTTGGGGCAGGTCTACGAGCAGTACTTC. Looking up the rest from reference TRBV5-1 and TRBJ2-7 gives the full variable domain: KAGVTQTPRYLIKTRGQQVTLSCSPISGHRSVSWYQQTPGQGLQFLFEYFSETQRNKGNFPGRFSGRQFSNSRSEMNVSTLELGDSALYLCASSLGQVYEQYFGPGTRLTVT.

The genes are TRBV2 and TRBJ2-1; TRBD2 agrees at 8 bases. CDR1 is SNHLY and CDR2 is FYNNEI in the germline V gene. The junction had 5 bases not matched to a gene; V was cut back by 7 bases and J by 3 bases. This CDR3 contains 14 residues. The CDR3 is CASKLAGHYNEQFF. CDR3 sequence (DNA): TGTGCCAGCAAGCTAGCGGGCCACTACAATGAGCAGTTCTTC.

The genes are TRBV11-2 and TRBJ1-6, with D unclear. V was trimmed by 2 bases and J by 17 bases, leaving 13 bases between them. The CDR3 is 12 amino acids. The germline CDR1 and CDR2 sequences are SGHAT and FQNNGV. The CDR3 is CASSLRTAEFHF. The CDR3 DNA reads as TGTGCCAGCAGCTTAAGAACAGCTGAGTTCCACTTT.

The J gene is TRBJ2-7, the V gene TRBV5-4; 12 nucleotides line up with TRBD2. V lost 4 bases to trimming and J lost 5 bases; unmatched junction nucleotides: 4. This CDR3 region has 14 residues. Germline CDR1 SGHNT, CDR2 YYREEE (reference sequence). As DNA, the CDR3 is TGTGCCAGCAGCACGGGACTAGCGGGCCACGAGCAGTACTTC. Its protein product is CASSTGLAGHEQYF.

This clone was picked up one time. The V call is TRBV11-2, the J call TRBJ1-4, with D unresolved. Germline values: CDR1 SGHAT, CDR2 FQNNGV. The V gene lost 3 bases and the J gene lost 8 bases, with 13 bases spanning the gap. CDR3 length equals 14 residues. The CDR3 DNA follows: TGTGCCAGCAGCTTGGATCCGGGAAGGGAAAAACTGTTTTTT. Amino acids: CASSLDPGREKLFF.

Here the CDR3 reads CASSLLLEQYF. In nucleotides, the CDR3 is TGTGCCAGCAGCTTGTTGCTCGAGCAGTACTTC. The chain recombines TRBV5-6 with TRBJ2-5; D is ambiguous. The closer fit of TRBJ2-7 to the DNA end suggests the J call may be wrong. Looked up from germline, CDR1 is SGHDT and CDR2 is YYEEEE. This CDR3 is built from 11 residues.

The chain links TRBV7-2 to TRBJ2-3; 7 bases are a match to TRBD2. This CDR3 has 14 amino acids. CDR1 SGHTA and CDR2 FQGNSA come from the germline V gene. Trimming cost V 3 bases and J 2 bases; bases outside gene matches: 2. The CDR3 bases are TGTGCCAGCAGCTTCGGGGGGAACACAGATACGCAGTATTTT. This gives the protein CASSFGGNTDTQYF.

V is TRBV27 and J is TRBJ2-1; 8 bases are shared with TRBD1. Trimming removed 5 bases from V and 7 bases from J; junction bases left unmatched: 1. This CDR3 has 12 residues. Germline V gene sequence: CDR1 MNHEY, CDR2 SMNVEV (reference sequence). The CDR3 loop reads CASSGQGNEQFF. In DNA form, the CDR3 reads TGTGCCAGCAGTGGACAGGGTAATGAGCAGTTCTTC.

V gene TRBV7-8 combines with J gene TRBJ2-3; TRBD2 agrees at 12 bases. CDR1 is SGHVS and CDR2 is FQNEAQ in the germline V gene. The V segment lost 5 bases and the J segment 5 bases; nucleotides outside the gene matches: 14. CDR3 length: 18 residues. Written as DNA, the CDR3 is TGTGCCAGCAGCCAAGGGGTCGGTAGGGGACTAGCGGGAGATACGCAGTATTTT. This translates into CASSQGVGRGLAGDTQYF.